This T cell receptor (beta chain) comes out of a study of cytomegalovirus exposure and HLA in healthy donors (dated by TCRdb to the late 2010s). Looking at the study overall: An earlier analysis of about 560 of the donors reported under 300 Gb of sequence data and 100 million to 120 million unique TCR beta sequences obtained from about 180 million T cells. An early release covering over 500 HLA-typed donors comprised about 310 gigabases of sequencing data and tens of millions of unique TCR sequences. Of the roughly 420 genotyped donors, 70% to 90% were placed in the genetic ancestry cluster associated with self-reported Caucasian donors. The study aimed to test whether cataloging public T cell receptors could reveal signatures of past pathogen exposure. The T cell repertoires of 666 subjects were profiled by immunosequencing and related to cytomegalovirus serostatus. In addition to the first cohort of 666 subjects, a separate validation cohort of under 150 different subjects was used. To predict cytomegalovirus infection status, the study combined high-throughput TCR immunosequencing, statistical association of individual TCRs with disease status, and machine learning. In a later analysis, previously published TCR beta repertoires from 550 to 700 donors were re-analyzed and high-resolution HLA genotyping was added so that TCR occurrence patterns could be studied. Rather than drawing on any new phenotypic data, the later analysis identified candidate immune exposures from TCR beta sequences and the way those sequences occurred across donors. To decide whether each TCR beta V gene segment behaved as functional or pseudogenic, an earlier analysis of nearly 600 of the donors relied on high-throughput TCR beta sequencing. Donor age, sex, ethnicity and CMV serostatus were compiled alongside the repertoire data. A later genetic analysis used genome-wide SNP genotypes for about 60% of the roughly 670 donors, treating that subset as a discovery cohort. Every discovery cohort repertoire had been produced on one sequencing platform. Class I and class II HLA loci were covered by the typing at four-digit resolution. Typing coverage varied by locus: about 620-630 donors for A, B, C, DRB1 and DQB1; roughly 560 for DQA1; around 610 for DPA1; approximately 490 for DPB1. A handful of DR-DQ haplotypes were handled as single units for association and clustering because linkage in the cohort was strong. Among almost 400 genotyped donors of the cohort, an average of approximately 230,000 unique TCR beta nucleotide sequences were sequenced per donor, roughly a sixth of them non-productive. The research as a whole found: Because HLA typing was missing for some donors at each locus, association tests included only the typed subset. Several of the top co-occurrence clusters appeared to be linked to parvovirus B19, influenza, CMV and Epstein-Barr virus, according to a later analysis. V-gene and J-gene trimming of TCR beta chains was associated with a missense DCLRE1C variant in a later genetic analysis, and the association was replicated in an independent cohort. A later analysis found that most CMV-associated TCR beta chains appeared HLA-restricted, with HLA associations seemingly driven largely by CMV exposure. While some public TCRs were present in many individuals, most TCR sequences turned up only very rarely across donors. Three of the identified cytomegalovirus-associated TCR beta chains were confirmed in vitro to be specific for cytomegalovirus antigens. The cohort was sequenced for TCR beta chains only, and without alpha or paired-chain data the features that could be detected were limited. Compared with equally common non-associated chains, HLA-associated TCR beta chains in a later analysis were more clonally expanded and had lower generation probabilities. When HLA alleles, especially DR and DQ, strongly co-occurred, TCR associations were difficult to assign to individual alleles. Broadly in line with IMGT annotations, most TCR beta V segments showed up in productive rearrangements about 90% or about 30% of the time in an earlier analysis of several hundred of the donors. The study listed over 150 TCR beta chains as associated with cytomegalovirus. Roughly uniform sequencing depth across donors was assumed in presence/absence analyses, although this assumption may not hold. Because counts were too low, fewer than 20 rarely observed V segments, including chromosome 9 orphons, were excluded from the earlier analysis of 587 of the donors. For the cohort, immune exposure information was limited to CMV serostatus. A later analysis found that TCR association rates varied across HLA loci, with DRB1 alleles showing the most associated TCRs and HLA-C alleles the fewest. Cytomegalovirus status was reported to be diagnosed by the classifier with high specificity and sensitivity in both the original and validation cohorts. A cluster of highly shared sequence variants was judged likely to be a technical artifact of the sequencing pipeline. A later genetic analysis reported fewer N-insertions in productive TCRs among donors in an Asian-associated ancestry cluster than the roughly 650-donor mean. Some IMGT-functional V segments, including TRBV6-2 and TRBV6-3, could not be told apart with the 87-base-pair reads, so those segments were excluded. It was suggested by the authors that the approach could potentially be generalized to other disease states and immunological phenotypes. A further reported finding was that TCR beta sequences accurately predicted the HLA-A and HLA-B alleles for most subjects in the first cohort. Correlated functional status among segregating V segments might reflect linkage disequilibrium, but an unknown experimental factor could not be ruled out. Specific HLA alleles were associated with 15,000 to 20,000 TCR beta sequences at a false discovery rate of 0.05 in a later analysis.

Sequences MDHEN (CDR1) and SYDVKM (CDR2) are obtained from the germline V gene. Clipping removes 6 bases from V and 8 bases from J, with 8 as the unmatched junction base count. Its CDR3 holds 13 amino acids, cysteine through phenylalanine. The retained sequence is limited to the CDR3, 39 bases, with the frame set at the first base. In total, just over 650 healthy bone marrow donors made up the cohort. At the time of sampling, all cohort members were nominally healthy, though unrecorded immune exposures were likely present. The donor was CMV seropositive and belonged to the group of about 290 seropositive cohort members. Each donor provided a peripheral blood sample, and peripheral blood mononuclear cells were used for TCR beta sequencing. Genomic DNA was extracted from the blood cell samples with the Qiagen DNeasy Blood Extraction Kit. This clone was seen once. Its antigen specificity is not known. One base away there is no much larger clone; base qualities are not given.

Library creation used the immunoSEQ multiplex PCR assay. The multiplex PCR relied on a mix of 60 forward primers for TCR Vbeta segments and 13 reverse primers for TCR Jbeta segments. The CDR3 region of rearranged TCR beta genes was amplified from genomic DNA by a multiplex PCR assay. The Illumina HiSeq System was used to sequence the amplified TCR beta libraries as 87-base-pair reads. The source study handled its data this way. Across the 700 or so repertoires, a later analysis counted around 80 million unique TCR beta chains, 9.5 million to 13 million of which were shared by at least two donors. Raw reads were error-corrected and collapsed into unique sequences with a nearest-neighbor algorithm that merged closely related sequences to remove PCR and sequencing errors. CDR3 sequences were aligned to IMGT reference sequences to assign V, D and J gene segments. For a sequence to be retained, at least a six-nucleotide match to both a V gene segment and a J gene segment was required. A rearrangement was called productive if the CDR3 had no stop codons and remained in frame with V and J, and every other rearrangement was called non-productive. CDR3 was defined according to IMGT convention as the region running from the second conserved V-encoded cysteine to the conserved J-encoded phenylalanine. In an earlier analysis of around 640 of the donors, sequences lacking an unambiguous match to a single V gene segment were excluded. In an earlier analysis of roughly 500 of the donors, V segments were called functional above 56.7% productive rearrangements and were called segregating when the between-donor standard deviation exceeded 5%. A statistical classification framework was built to diagnose cytomegalovirus status from the catalog of TCR beta chain sequences. In a later analysis, TCR nucleotide sequences were compared against IMGT/GENE-DB human TR gene sequences so that V and J genes could be assigned. The TCRdist pipeline was used in a later analysis to assign CDR3 sequences and most-parsimonious VDJ recombination scenarios. A later analysis defined each TCR beta chain by its CDR3 amino acid sequence plus V-gene family, and excluded reads lacking a unique V-gene family. As a way to deal with suspected cross-contamination and a sequencing artifact, a later analysis dropped hundreds of nucleotide sequences that were highly shared and had low generation probability. In a later analysis, a clonal expansion index for each public chain was calculated from normalized within-repertoire ranks of inferred template counts. In a later analysis, generation probabilities were computed using a VDJ recombination model fitted to out-of-frame rearrangements, and the results were checked against IGoR. In a later analysis, TCR-TCR, TCR-HLA and TCR-CMV co-occurrence was scored with hypergeometric tests, and a repertoire-size bias correction was applied to TCR pairs. A later analysis estimated false discovery rates by permuting HLA or CMV assignments 20 times. A later analysis grouped co-occurring TCRs with DBSCAN, adding TCRdist sequence similarity when clustering within HLA-allele-positive subsets. Co-occurrence clustering excluded repertoires with fewer than 30,000 or more than 120,000 public chains, plus five with anomalous nucleotide sharing. In its TCRdb copy, this immuneACCESS table keeps in-frame sequences only and misses some clones. Where compared with another copy, unresolved V genes explain less than half of these, and the others have no known cause. V and J calls and clone size are copied from that table; D and trimming were computed from the DNA. For this sample there are about 150,000 clones; more than 75% appear just once. The ten largest clones take up 2.5% of the sample.

The V gene is TRBV28 and the J gene is TRBJ1-2, and TRBD1 aligns with 8 junction nucleotides. Sequenced: PBMCs. The TCR comes from a man aged 30 to 45 in good health and CMV-seropositive. The CDR3 protein: CASRPTGARGYTF. The bases are TGTGCCAGCAGACCGACAGGGGCAAGAGGCTACACCTTC.